This T cell receptor beta chain was retrieved from a study of T cells after yellow fever vaccination. This clonotype appeared a few times. The antigen remains unidentified. TCRdb re-analysed the 5' RACE reads in MiXCR, keeping a single row per CDR3 protein. The sample lists some 200,000 distinct CDR3 sequences; 11% were seen once. This CDR3 spans 15 amino acids. Germline CDR1 is LGHNA and CDR2 is YSLEER. V lost 1 base, J lost 0 bases, and 9 bases lay in between. Study-wide results and limits: Weaker in magnitude, the secondary response showed a faster peak on day 5 versus 15. The study re-detected most primary-vaccination clones after the booster (about 96% CD4, roughly 85% CD8).

This material consisted of CD8+ T cells sorted from PBMCs, taken 15 days after the yellow fever booster vaccination. The chain couples TRBV4-3 to TRBJ1-2, with D hard to call. This sequence was found in a man younger than 35 who received the YFV17D yellow fever vaccine. The DNA of the CDR3 is TGCGCCAGCAGCCAAGTTGGTGTGCCTAACTATGGCTACACCTTC. Protein sequence: CASSQVGVPNYGYTF.